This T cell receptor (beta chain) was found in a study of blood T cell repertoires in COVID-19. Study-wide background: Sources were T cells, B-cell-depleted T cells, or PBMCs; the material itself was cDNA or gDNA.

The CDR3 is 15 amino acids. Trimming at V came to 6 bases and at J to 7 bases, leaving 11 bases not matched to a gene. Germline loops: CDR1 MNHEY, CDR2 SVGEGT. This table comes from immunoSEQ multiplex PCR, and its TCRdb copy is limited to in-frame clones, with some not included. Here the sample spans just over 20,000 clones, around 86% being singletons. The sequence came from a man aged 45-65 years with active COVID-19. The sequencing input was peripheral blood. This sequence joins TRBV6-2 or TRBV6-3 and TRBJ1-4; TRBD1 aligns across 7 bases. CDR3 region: CASSYRRGPTEKLFF. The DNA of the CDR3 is TGTGCCAGCAGCTATCGAAGGGGGCCTACTGAAAAACTGTTTTTT.